Sequencing of this TCR beta chain was carried out in a study of PD-1 blockade in classical Hodgkin lymphoma. Whole-study findings and limits: Newly diagnosed patients had diversity similar to the baseline diversity of complete responders.

To note about this clone: Antigen unknown.

Brentuximab vedotin exposure varied, and every patient relapsed after autologous stem cell transplantation. Classifying best responses yielded complete response, partial response or progressive disease. Libraries were prepared by immunoSEQ multiplex PCR; TCRdb keeps only in-frame clonotypes and omits some of them. The table records more than 85,000 clones, 80% to 95% of them present only once. Germline CDR1 and CDR2: MDHEN and SYDVKM. The CDR3 spans 14 residues. The V segment lost 11 bases and the J segment 4 bases; nucleotides outside the gene matches: 11. Sample: peripheral blood mononuclear cells (PBMCs), taken before the second cycle of nivolumab. This sequence joins TRBV28 and TRBJ2-7; 10 nucleotides line up with TRBD1. This clonotype was obtained from a human donor with classical Hodgkin lymphoma. CDR3 sequence reads: CAHKEGDRGYEQYF. The CDR3 DNA follows: TGTGCCCATAAAGAGGGGGACAGGGGTTACGAGCAGTACTTC.